This TCR beta chain was sequenced during a study of OX40 agonist ivuxolimab in advanced cancers. The repertoire was sequenced with immunoSEQ multiplex PCR; TCRdb's copy has only in-frame clones and lacks some. The sample includes roughly 62,000 clones, around 84% of them seen just once. The CDR3 consists of 14 residues. Trimming cost V 6 bases and J 7 bases; bases outside gene matches: 8. Germline CDR1 reads SNHLY; CDR2 reads FYNNEI. The sample was CD4+ or CD8+ T cells sorted from blood, taken in a trial of the OX40 agonist ivuxolimab. The chain links TRBV2 to TRBJ1-4; 7 bases line up with TRBD1. The TCR was taken from an adult with an advanced solid tumor such as melanoma, head and neck, liver or kidney cancer. The CDR3 nucleotides are TGTGCCAGCAGCCGGGACAGATTGGGTGAAAAACTGTTTTTT. Its protein product is CASSRDRLGEKLFF.